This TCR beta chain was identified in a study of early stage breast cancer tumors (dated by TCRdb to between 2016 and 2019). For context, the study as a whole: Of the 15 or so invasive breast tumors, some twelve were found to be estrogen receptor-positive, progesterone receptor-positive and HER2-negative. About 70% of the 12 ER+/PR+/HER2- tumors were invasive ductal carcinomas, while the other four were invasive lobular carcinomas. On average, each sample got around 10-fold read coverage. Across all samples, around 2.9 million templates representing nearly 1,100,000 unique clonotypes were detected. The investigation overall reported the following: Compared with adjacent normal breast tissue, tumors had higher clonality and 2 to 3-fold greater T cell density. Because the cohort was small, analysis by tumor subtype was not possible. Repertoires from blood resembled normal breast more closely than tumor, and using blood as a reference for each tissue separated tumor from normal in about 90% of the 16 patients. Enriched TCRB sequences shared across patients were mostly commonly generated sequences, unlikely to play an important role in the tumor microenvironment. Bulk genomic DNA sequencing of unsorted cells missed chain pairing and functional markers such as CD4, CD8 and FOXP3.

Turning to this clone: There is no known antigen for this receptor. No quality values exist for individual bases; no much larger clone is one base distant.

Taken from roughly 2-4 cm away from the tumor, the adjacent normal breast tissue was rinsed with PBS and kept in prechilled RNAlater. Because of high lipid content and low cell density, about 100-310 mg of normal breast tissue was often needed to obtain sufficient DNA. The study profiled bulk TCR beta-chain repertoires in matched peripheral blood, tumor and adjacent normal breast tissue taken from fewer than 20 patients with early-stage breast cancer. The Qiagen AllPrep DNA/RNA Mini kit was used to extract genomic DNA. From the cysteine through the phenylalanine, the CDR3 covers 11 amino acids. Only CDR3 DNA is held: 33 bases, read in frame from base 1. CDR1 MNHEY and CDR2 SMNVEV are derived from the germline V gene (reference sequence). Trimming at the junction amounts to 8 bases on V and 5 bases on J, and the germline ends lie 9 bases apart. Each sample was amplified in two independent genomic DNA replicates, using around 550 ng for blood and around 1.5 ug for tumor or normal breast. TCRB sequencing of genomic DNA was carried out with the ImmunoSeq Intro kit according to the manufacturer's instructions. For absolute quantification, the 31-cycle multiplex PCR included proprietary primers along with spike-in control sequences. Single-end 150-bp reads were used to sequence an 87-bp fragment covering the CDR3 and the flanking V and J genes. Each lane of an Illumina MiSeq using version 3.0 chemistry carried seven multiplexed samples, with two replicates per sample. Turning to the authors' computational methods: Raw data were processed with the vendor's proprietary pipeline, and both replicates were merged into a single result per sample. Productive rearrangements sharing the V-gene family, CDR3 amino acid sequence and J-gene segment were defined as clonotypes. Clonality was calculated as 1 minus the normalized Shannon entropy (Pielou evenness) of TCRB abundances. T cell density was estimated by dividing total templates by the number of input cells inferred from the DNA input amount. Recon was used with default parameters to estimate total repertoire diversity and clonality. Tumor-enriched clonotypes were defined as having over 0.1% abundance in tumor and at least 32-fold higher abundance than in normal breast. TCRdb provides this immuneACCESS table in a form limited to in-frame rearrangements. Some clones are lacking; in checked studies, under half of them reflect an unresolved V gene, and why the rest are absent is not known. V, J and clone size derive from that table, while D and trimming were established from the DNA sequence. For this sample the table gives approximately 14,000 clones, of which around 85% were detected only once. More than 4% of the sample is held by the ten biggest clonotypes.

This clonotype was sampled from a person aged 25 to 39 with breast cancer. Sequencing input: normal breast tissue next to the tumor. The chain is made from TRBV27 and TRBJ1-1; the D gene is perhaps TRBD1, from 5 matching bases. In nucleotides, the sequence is TGTGCCAGCGGGACTGGAACTGAAGCTTTCTTT. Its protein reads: CASGTGTEAFF.